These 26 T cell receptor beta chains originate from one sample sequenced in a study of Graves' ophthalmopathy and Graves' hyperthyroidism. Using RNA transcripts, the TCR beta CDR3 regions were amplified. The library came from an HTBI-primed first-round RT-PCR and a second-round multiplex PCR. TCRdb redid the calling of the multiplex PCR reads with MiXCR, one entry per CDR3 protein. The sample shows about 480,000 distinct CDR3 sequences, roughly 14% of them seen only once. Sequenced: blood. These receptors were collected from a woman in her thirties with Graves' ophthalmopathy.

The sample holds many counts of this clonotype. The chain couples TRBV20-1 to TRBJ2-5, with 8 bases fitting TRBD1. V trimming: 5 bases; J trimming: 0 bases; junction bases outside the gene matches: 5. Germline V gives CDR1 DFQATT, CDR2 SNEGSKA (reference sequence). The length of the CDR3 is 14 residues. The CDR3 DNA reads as TGCAGTGCTCCCCGGACAGGGTACCAAGAGACCCAGTACTTC. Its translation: CSAPRTGYQETQYF.

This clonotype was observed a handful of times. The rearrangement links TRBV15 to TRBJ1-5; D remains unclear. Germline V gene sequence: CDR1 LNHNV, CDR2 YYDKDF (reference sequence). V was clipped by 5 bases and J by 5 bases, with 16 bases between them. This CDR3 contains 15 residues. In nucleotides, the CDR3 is TGTGCCACCAGCCCAGAGCCGGGTTTCCATCAGCCCCAGCATTTT. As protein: CATSPEPGFHQPQHF. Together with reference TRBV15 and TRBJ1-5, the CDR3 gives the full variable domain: DAMVIQNPRYQVTQFGKPVTLSCSQTLNHNVMYWYQQKSSQAPKLLFHYYDKDFNNEADTPDNFQSRRPNTSFCFLDIRSPGLGDTAMYLCATSPEPGFHQPQHFGDGTRLSIL.

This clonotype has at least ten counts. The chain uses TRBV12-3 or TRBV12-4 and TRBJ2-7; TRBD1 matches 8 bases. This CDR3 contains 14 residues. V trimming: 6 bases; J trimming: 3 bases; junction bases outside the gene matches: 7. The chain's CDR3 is CASRRRTGNYEQYF. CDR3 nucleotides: TGTGCCAGCAGACGCAGGACAGGGAACTACGAGCAGTACTTC.

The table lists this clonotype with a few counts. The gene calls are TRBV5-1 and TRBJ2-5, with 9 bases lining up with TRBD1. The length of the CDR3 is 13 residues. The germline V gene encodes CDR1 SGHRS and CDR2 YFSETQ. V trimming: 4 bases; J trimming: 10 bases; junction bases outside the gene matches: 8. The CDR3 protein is CASSLTGGADQYF. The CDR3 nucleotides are TGCGCCAGCAGCCTCACAGGGGGCGCAGACCAGTACTTC.

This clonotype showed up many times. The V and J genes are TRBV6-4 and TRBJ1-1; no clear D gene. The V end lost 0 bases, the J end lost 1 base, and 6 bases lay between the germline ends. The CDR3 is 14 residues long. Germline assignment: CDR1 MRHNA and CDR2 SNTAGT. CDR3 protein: CASSDSAENTEAFF. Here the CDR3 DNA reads TGTGCCAGCAGTGACTCCGCGGAGAACACTGAAGCTTTCTTT.

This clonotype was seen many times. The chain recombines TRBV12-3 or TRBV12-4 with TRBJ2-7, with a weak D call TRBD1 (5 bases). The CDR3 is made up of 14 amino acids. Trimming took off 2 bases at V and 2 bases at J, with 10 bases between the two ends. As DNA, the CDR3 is TGTGCCAGCAGTTTACCGCAGGGAACCTACGAGCAGTACTTC. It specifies CASSLPQGTYEQYF.

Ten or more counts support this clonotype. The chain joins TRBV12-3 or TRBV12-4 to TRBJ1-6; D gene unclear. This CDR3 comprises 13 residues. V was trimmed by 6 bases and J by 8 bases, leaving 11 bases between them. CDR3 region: CASSPDFDSPLHF. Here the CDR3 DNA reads TGTGCCAGCAGCCCCGACTTCGATTCACCCCTCCACTTT.

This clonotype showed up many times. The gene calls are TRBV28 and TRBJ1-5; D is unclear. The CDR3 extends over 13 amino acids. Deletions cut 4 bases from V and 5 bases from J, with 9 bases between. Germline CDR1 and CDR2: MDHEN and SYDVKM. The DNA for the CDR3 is TGTGCCAGCAGTTGGGGTGTGGATCAGCCCCAGCATTTT. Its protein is CASSWGVDQPQHF.

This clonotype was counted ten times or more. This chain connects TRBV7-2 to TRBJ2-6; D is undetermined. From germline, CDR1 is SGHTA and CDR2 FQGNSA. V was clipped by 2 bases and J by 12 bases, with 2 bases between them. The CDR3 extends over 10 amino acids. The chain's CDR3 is CASSLIVLTF. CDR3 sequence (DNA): TGTGCCAGCAGCTTAATCGTCCTGACTTTC.

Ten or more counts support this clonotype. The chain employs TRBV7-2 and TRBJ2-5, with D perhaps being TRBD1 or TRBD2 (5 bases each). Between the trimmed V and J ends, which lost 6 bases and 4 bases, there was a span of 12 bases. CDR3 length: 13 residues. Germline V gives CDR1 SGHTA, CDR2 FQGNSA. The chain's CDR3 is CASSFRGGETQYF. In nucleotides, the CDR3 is TGTGCCAGCAGTTTTCGGGGCGGAGAGACCCAGTACTTC.

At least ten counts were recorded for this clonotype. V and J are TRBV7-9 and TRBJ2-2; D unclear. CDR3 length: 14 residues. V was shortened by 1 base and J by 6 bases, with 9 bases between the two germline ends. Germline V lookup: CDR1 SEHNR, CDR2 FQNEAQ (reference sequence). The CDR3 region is CASSLGGSAGELFF. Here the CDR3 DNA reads TGTGCCAGCAGCTTAGGAGGTAGTGCCGGGGAGCTGTTTTTT.

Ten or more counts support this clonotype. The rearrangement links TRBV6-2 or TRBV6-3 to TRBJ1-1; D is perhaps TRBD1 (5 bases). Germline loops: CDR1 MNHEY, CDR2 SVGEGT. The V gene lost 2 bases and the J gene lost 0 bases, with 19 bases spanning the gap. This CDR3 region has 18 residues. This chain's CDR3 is CASSYRWGSARVNTEAFF. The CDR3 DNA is TGTGCCAGCAGTTACCGATGGGGCTCGGCGAGGGTGAACACTGAAGCTTTCTTT.

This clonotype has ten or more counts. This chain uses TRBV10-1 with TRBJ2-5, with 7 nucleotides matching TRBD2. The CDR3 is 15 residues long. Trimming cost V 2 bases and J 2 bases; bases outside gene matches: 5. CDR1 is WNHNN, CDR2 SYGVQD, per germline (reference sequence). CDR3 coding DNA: TGCGCCAGCAGTGAGGCGGCTAGCGGACAAGAGACCCAGTACTTC. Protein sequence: CASSEAASGQETQYF.

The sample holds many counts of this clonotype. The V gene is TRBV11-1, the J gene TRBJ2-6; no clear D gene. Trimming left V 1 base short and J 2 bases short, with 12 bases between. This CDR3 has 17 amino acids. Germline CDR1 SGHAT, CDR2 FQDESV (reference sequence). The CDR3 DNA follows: TGTGCCAGCAGCTTAGTGGGCCTAGGAGCTGGGGCCAACGTCCTGACTTTC. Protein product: CASSLVGLGAGANVLTF.

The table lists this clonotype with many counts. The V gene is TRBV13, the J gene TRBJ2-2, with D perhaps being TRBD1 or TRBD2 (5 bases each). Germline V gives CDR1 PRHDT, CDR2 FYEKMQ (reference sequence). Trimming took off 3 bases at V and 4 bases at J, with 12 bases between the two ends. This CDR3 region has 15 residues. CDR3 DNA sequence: TGTGCCAGCAGCTTTAGAGGGGCGGTCACCGGGGAGCTGTTTTTT. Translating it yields CASSFRGAVTGELFF.

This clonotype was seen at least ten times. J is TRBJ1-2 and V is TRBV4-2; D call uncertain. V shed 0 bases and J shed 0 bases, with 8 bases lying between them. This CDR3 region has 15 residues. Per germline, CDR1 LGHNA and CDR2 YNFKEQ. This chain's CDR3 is CASSQESVANYGYTF. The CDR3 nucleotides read TGTGCCAGCAGCCAAGAATCAGTAGCTAACTATGGCTACACCTTC.

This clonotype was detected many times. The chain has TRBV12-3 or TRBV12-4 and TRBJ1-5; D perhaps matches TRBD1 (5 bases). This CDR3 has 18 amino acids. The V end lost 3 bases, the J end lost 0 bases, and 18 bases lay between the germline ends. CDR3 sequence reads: CASSFSLQARYSNQPQHF. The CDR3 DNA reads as TGTGCCAGCAGTTTCAGCCTACAGGCTCGGTATAGCAATCAGCCCCAGCATTTT.

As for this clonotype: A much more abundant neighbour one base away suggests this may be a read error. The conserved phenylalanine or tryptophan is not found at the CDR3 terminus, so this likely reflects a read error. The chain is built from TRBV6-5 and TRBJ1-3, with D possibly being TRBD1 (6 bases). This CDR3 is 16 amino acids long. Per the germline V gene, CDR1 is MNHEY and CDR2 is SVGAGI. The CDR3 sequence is CASSYLRDISGNIIYV. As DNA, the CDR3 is TGTGCCAGCAGTTATTTACGGGACATCTCTGGAAACATCATATATGTT.

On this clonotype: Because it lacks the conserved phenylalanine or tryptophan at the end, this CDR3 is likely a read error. The CDR3 nucleotides read TGTGCCAGCAGCGTAGGGACCTGGGGCACTGAAGCTTTCGTT. Protein: CASSVGTWGTEAFV. The chain has TRBV9 and TRBJ1-1; D unclear. Looked up from germline, CDR1 is SGDLS and CDR2 is YYNGEE. CDR3 size: 14 residues. V lost 0 bases, J lost 4 bases, and 10 bases lay in between.

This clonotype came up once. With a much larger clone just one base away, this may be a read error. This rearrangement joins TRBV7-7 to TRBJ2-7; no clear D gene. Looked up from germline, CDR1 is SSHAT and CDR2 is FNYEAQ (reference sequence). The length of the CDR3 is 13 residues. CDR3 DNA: TGTGCTAACAGCTTAGGGCGGAGCGACGAGCAGTACTTC. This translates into CANSLGRSDEQYF.

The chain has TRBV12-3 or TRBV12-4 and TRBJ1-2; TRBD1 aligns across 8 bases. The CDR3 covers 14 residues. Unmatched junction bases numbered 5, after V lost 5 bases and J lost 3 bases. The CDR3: CASSPDRGYYGYTF. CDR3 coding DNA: TGTGCCAGCAGTCCCGACAGGGGATACTATGGCTACACCTTC.

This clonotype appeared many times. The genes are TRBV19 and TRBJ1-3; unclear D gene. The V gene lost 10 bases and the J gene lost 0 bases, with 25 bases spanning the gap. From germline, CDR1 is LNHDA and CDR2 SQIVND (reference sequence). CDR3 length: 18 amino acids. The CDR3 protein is CATRPGRNPSFSGNTIYF. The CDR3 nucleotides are TGTGCCACCCGACCCGGTAGGAACCCAAGTTTCTCTGGAAACACCATATATTTT.

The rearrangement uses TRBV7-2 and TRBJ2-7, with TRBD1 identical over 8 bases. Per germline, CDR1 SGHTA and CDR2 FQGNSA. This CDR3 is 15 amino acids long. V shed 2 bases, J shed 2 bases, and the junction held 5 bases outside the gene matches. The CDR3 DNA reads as TGTGCCAGCAGCTTAAGGGACAGGACCACCTACGAGCAGTACTTC. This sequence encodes CASSLRDRTTYEQYF.

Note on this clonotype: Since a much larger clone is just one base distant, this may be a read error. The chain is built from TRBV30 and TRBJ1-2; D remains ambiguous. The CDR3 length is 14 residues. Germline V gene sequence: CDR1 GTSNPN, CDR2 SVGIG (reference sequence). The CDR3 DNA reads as TGTGTCTGGAGCCTGAAGGGTCTCTCAAGGGGCTACACCTTC. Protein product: CVWSLKGLSRGYTF.

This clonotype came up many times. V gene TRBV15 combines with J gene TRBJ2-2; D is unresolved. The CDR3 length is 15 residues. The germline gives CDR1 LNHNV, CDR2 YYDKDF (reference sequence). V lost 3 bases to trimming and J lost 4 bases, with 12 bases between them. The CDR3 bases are TGTGCCACCAGCAGGCCTTCTTCGGGCACCGGGGAGCTGTTTTTT. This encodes CATSRPSSGTGELFF. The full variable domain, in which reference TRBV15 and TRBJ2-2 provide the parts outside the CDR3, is DAMVIQNPRYQVTQFGKPVTLSCSQTLNHNVMYWYQQKSSQAPKLLFHYYDKDFNNEADTPDNFQSRRPNTSFCFLDIRSPGLGDTAMYLCATSRPSSGTGELFFGEGSRLTVL.

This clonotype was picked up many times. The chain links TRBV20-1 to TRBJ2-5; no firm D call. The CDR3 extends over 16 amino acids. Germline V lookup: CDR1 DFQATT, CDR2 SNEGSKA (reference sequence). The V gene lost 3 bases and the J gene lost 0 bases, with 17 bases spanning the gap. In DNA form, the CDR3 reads TGCAGTGCTAGCACTCGCACGGAACCGTACCAAGAGACCCAGTACTTC. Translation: CSASTRTEPYQETQYF.